The rows below give T cell receptor beta chains drawn from one sample of a study of spatial heterogeneity in lung cancer. TCRdb ran MiXCR on the 5' RACE reads and lists one entry per CDR3 protein. The sample includes some 120,000 distinct CDR3 sequences, 12% seen only once; the top ten take 15% to 20%. Sequenced here: PBMCs, sampled at follow-up. Receptors were obtained from a male donor with early-stage non-small cell lung cancer. Both conserved end residues are part of each CDR3. A D gene is named only where the DNA matches it firmly. Clone size is shown for a subset of rows, as once, few, many or a class of expanded clone.

size | J | V | D | CDR3 | DNA
few | TRBJ2-7 | TRBV28 | . | CASSLTVSEQYF | TGTGCCAGCAGTTTAACGGTCTCCGAGCAGTACTTC
few | TRBJ2-1 | TRBV25-1 | . | CASSESGRSDISIF | TGTGCCAGCAGTGAATCCGGGCGTTCCGACATTTCAATCTTC
few | TRBJ2-1 | TRBV6-1 | . | CASSEAVSGWNEQFF | TGTGCCAGCAGTGAAGCAGTAAGCGGATGGAATGAGCAGTTCTTC
few | TRBJ2-3 | TRBV29-1 | . | CSVERGVNTDTQYF | TGCAGCGTTGAACGCGGGGTCAACACAGATACGCAGTATTTT
few | TRBJ2-7 | TRBV20-1 | TRBD1 | CSALGTDPWGEQYF | TGCAGTGCCCTCGGGACAGATCCTTGGGGCGAGCAGTACTTC
many | TRBJ2-3 | TRBV5-4 | TRBD2 | CASSWGGLSTDTQYF | TGTGCCAGCAGCTGGGGGGGATTGTCCACAGATACGCAGTATTTT
. | TRBJ2-1 | TRBV10-1 | . | CASSERGRAQFF | TGCGCCAGCAGTGAGAGGGGGAGAGCCCAGTTCTTC
many | TRBJ2-1 | TRBV29-1 | TRBD1 | CSAFIAGGSYNEQFF | TGCAGCGCGTTTATAGCAGGGGGCTCCTACAATGAGCAGTTCTTC
few | TRBJ1-2 | TRBV5-1 | . | CASSPGPESYGYTF | TGCGCCAGCAGCCCAGGACCCGAATCTTATGGCTACACCTTC
few | TRBJ1-6 | TRBV19 | . | CASSRSPRISYNSPLHF | TGTGCCAGTAGTAGATCGCCGCGTATATCGTATAATTCACCCCTCCACTTT
. | TRBJ1-5 | TRBV6-1 | . | CASMIGGHQPQHF | TGTGCCAGCATGATCGGAGGGCATCAGCCCCAGCATTTT
few | TRBJ1-6 | TRBV6-5 | . | CASSYSLAGSTSPLHF | TGTGCCAGCAGTTACTCGTTGGCGGGGAGCACTTCACCCCTCCACTTT
many | TRBJ2-5 | TRBV5-1 | . | CASSLDDLETQYF | TGCGCCAGCAGCTTGGACGACCTAGAGACCCAGTACTTC
. | TRBJ2-4 | TRBV7-2 | . | CASSLDSYALRAKNIQYF | TGTGCCAGCAGCTTAGATTCATATGCCCTCAGAGCCAAAAACATTCAGTACTTC
many | TRBJ2-1 | TRBV9 | TRBD1 | CASSVDRGDEQFF | TGTGCCAGCAGCGTAGACAGGGGAGATGAGCAGTTCTTC
many | TRBJ1-1 | TRBV29-1 | . | CSASTNPGRYTEAFF | TGCAGCGCCTCGACGAATCCGGGACGGTACACTGAAGCTTTCTTT
few | TRBJ1-5 | TRBV5-5 | . | CASSRSRDGGAQPQHF | TGTGCCAGCAGCCGAAGCAGGGACGGAGGGGCGCAGCCCCAGCATTTT
. | TRBJ2-3 | TRBV7-3 | . | CASSLTKQQAQYF | TGTGCCAGCAGCTTAACGAAACAGCAAGCGCAGTATTTT
. | TRBJ2-3 | TRBV20-1 | TRBD2 | CSAKSGGAWADTQYF | TGCAGTGCTAAGAGCGGGGGGGCCTGGGCAGATACGCAGTATTTT
many | TRBJ1-1 | TRBV10-2 | . | CASSGAGLSEAFF | TGCGCCAGCAGTGGGGCAGGTCTCTCTGAAGCTTTCTTT
few | TRBJ2-2 | TRBV7-2 | . | CASSLGLGTGELFF | TGTGCCAGCAGCTTAGGGTTGGGGACCGGGGAGCTGTTTTTT
. | TRBJ1-3 | TRBV5-8 | . | CASSLGTRRSGNTIYF | TGTGCCAGCAGCTTGGGGACAAGACGCTCTGGAAACACCATATATTTT
few | TRBJ2-1 | TRBV7-9 | . | CASSSPSGPYNEQFF | TGTGCCAGCAGCTCCCCCTCCGGGCCCTACAATGAGCAGTTCTTC
few | TRBJ1-6 | TRBV3-1 | . | CASSQGGKGSPLHF | TGTGCCAGCAGCCAAGGGGGGAAAGGTTCACCCCTCCACTTT
. | TRBJ2-1 | TRBV11-3 | . | CASTTTAGGQGINEQFF | TGTGCCAGCACCACCACTGCGGGAGGACAGGGGATCAATGAGCAGTTCTTC
. | TRBJ2-6 | TRBV29-1 | . | CSVEAADHRGSGANVLTF | TGCAGCGTTGAAGCGGCAGACCACCGAGGCTCTGGGGCCAACGTCCTGACTTTC
few | TRBJ2-7 | TRBV27 | TRBD1 | CASSPWDRVTYEQYF | TGTGCCAGCAGTCCCTGGGACAGGGTAACCTACGAGCAGTACTTC
. | TRBJ2-7 | TRBV6-2/TRBV6-3 | . | CASSRPHLDYEQYF | TGTGCCAGCAGCCGCCCGCACCTCGACTACGAGCAGTACTTC
. | TRBJ1-6 | TRBV7-9 | TRBD1 | CASSPLLDRGNSPLHF | TGTGCCAGCAGCCCCTTACTGGACAGGGGGAATTCACCCCTCCACTTT
. | TRBJ2-5 | TRBV6-5 | . | CASTFRGARETQYF | TGTGCCAGCACTTTTCGGGGCGCAAGGGAGACCCAGTACTTC
. | TRBJ2-6 | TRBV20-1 | . | CSASRNSGANVLTF | TGCAGTGCAAGCAGGAACTCTGGGGCCAACGTCCTGACTTTC
. | TRBJ1-1 | TRBV9 | TRBD1 | CGSSVDRAAEAFF | TGTGGCAGCAGCGTAGACAGGGCTGCTGAAGCTTTCTTT
. | TRBJ2-7 | TRBV7-6 | . | CASSLEGPTSSYEQYF | TGTGCCAGCAGCTTAGAGGGACCGACCTCCTCCTACGAGCAGTACTTC
. | TRBJ1-2 | TRBV21-1 | . | CASVIGGHYGYTF | TGTGCCAGCGTTATAGGGGGCCACTATGGCTACACCTTC
. | TRBJ1-2 | TRBV20-1 | . | CSRLEPGYYGYTF | TGCAGCCGCTTGGAACCTGGGTACTATGGCTACACCTTC
few | TRBJ2-7 | TRBV25-1 | TRBD1 | CASSPGGGQGSYEQYF | TGTGCCAGCAGCCCCGGAGGCGGACAGGGCTCCTACGAGCAGTACTTC
. | TRBJ2-3 | TRBV7-9 | . | CASGVQITDTQYF | TGTGCCAGCGGGGTTCAGATCACAGATACGCAGTATTTT
many | TRBJ1-3 | TRBV4-1 | . | CASSQVIGPGNTIYF | TGCGCCAGCAGCCAAGTTATTGGCCCTGGAAACACCATATATTTT
. | TRBJ2-5 | TRBV18 | TRBD1 | CASSPGQEQTQYF | TGTGCCAGCTCACCGGGACAGGAGCAGACCCAGTACTTC
. | TRBJ2-7 | TRBV20-1 | TRBD1 | CSARVRDSAWDEQYF | TGCAGTGCTAGAGTTCGGGACAGCGCTTGGGACGAGCAGTACTTC
many | TRBJ1-2 | TRBV11-2 | . | CASSPSAAGYDGYTF | TGTGCCAGCAGCCCATCTGCGGCGGGGTATGACGGCTACACCTTC
many | TRBJ2-7 | TRBV5-1 | TRBD1 | CASSLAGGTGRREQYF | TGCGCCAGCAGCTTGGCCGGAGGGACAGGGCGGAGGGAGCAGTACTTC
many | TRBJ1-5 | TRBV7-2 | . | CASSLRGGQPQHF | TGTGCCAGCAGCTTACGGGGCGGTCAGCCCCAGCATTTT
. | TRBJ1-6 | TRBV10-1 | TRBD1 | CASSEGNRGLSPLHF | TGCGCCAGCAGTGAGGGGAACAGGGGGCTTTCACCCCTCCACTTT
few | TRBJ2-7 | TRBV4-1 | . | CASSQEPGLLAYEQYF | TGCGCCAGCAGCCAAGAACCGGGACTCCTGGCCTACGAGCAGTACTTC
few | TRBJ1-5 | TRBV7-9 | . | CASSTGGGNQPQHF | TGTGCCAGCAGCACGGGCGGGGGGAATCAGCCCCAGCATTTT
many | TRBJ1-2 | TRBV20-1 | TRBD1 | CSASLGTGNYGYTF | TGCAGTGCTTCTCTTGGGACAGGGAACTATGGCTACACCTTC
few | TRBJ2-1 | TRBV7-2 | . | CASSLFGGPNEQFF | TGTGCCAGCAGCTTATTTGGGGGGCCCAATGAGCAGTTCTTC
few | TRBJ1-2 | TRBV28 | . | CASSSLRRSGYTF | TGTGCCAGCAGTTCCCTTCGGCGGTCTGGCTACACCTTC
many | TRBJ2-1 | TRBV6-6 | TRBD2 | CASSPLAGGLNEQFF | TGTGCCAGCAGTCCCCTAGCGGGGGGCCTAAATGAGCAGTTCTTC
many | TRBJ1-2 | TRBV29-1 | . | CSVEGAPANYGYTF | TGCAGCGTTGAAGGGGCCCCCGCTAACTATGGCTACACCTTC
few | TRBJ2-1 | TRBV4-3 | . | CASSQDLAGVGNNEQFF | TGCGCCAGCAGCCAAGATCTTGCAGGGGTAGGAAACAATGAGCAGTTCTTC
many | TRBJ2-7 | TRBV12-3/TRBV12-4 | . | CASSPGAYEQYF | TGTGCCAGCAGTCCGGGGGCCTACGAGCAGTACTTC
few | TRBJ1-2 | TRBV7-9 | . | CASSPDPQGSGYTF | TGTGCCAGCAGCCCAGACCCACAGGGCTCTGGCTACACCTTC
. | TRBJ2-7 | TRBV5-1 | . | CASSLDGTPYF | TGCGCCAGCAGCTTGGACGGGACACCTTACTTC
. | TRBJ1-5 | TRBV29-1 | . | CSVAQGLNQPQHF | TGCAGCGTGGCCCAGGGCCTCAATCAGCCCCAGCATTTT
. | TRBJ1-1 | TRBV3-1 | . | CASNLDGGSTEAFF | TGTGCCAGCAACCTGGATGGGGGTAGCACTGAAGCTTTCTTT
few | TRBJ2-2 | TRBV3-1 | . | CASSLHPAQQTGELFF | TGTGCCAGCAGCCTCCACCCGGCCCAGCAAACCGGGGAGCTGTTTTTT
many | TRBJ1-1 | TRBV28 | TRBD1 | CASSLMQGAHTEAFF | TGTGCCAGCAGTTTAATGCAGGGGGCGCATACTGAAGCTTTCTTT
. | TRBJ2-1 | TRBV7-9 | TRBD1 | CASSKDRGEYNEQFF | TGTGCCAGCAGCAAAGACAGGGGCGAATACAATGAGCAGTTCTTC